What follows are 3 T cell receptor beta chains derived from one specimen sequenced in a study of Ad26.COV2.S vaccination and SARS-CoV-2 variants. Libraries were prepared by immunoSEQ multiplex PCR; TCRdb keeps only in-frame clonotypes and omits some of them. Counted here are approximately 480,000 clones, roughly 89% occurring once; the ten biggest clones make up over 10%. Treatment of the sample: 15 to 20 received Ad26.COV2.S at low or high dose, single or two shots; about 5 received placebo; per-sample allocation not given. Each sample was drawn 63 days after the first injection (of vaccine or placebo). Sequencing was performed on peripheral blood, taken in a trial of Ad26.COV2.S vaccine versus placebo. The receptors shown here come from a person aged 18 to 59 who received the Ad26.COV2.S COVID-19 vaccine or a placebo.

The chain recombines TRBV19 with TRBJ2-5; 7 nucleotides align to TRBD1. The CDR3 spans 15 residues. The ends lost 4 bases at V and 3 bases at J; junction bases unmatched: 8. The germline gives CDR1 LNHDA, CDR2 SQIVND (reference sequence). The CDR3 region is CASSRGGEQKETQYF. CDR3 nucleotides: TGTGCCAGTAGTAGAGGGGGCGAACAAAAAGAGACCCAGTACTTC.

V and J are TRBV5-1 and TRBJ2-5; 7 nucleotides line up with TRBD2. Germline V CDR1 and CDR2: SGHRS, YFSETQ. This CDR3 comprises 15 residues. The trim removed 4 bases at V and 2 bases at J, leaving 8 bases unmatched. CDR3 DNA sequence: TGCGCCAGCAGCCGAATGACTAGCATACAAGAGACCCAGTACTTC. Its translation is CASSRMTSIQETQYF.

The rearrangement uses TRBV6-5 and TRBJ1-2; no clear D. Trimming left V 0 bases short and J 8 bases short, with 13 bases between. Germline V lookup: CDR1 MNHEY, CDR2 SVGAGI. This CDR3 is 14 amino acids long. This CDR3 reads CASSYSKQGHGYTF. The CDR3 nucleotides are TGTGCCAGCAGTTACTCGAAGCAAGGGCACGGCTACACCTTC.